Shown below are 12 T cell receptor beta chains from a single sample sequenced in a study of CD8 T cells in ankylosing spondylitis. Study conclusions and caveats: Ankylosing spondylitis blood seemed to carry a telltale TCR beta motif made of about 8 highly homologous variants.

TCRdb processed the 5' RACE reads anew with MiXCR; each CDR3 protein has one entry. The data contain about 800,000 distinct CDR3 sequences, over 9.5% of them seen just once; the ten biggest clones take up 0.51%. These receptors' antigens are unknown. Sequencing was done on a sample of blood, either unsorted or a sorted T cell fraction (not recorded which). The source is a male donor with ankylosing spondylitis.

The chain couples TRBV18 to TRBJ2-5; TRBD2 matches at 15 bases. Germline assignment: CDR1 KGHSH and CDR2 LQKENI. J was trimmed by 2 bases and V by 3 bases; bases with no gene match: 10. The CDR3 has 19 residues. This CDR3 reads CASSPPGLAGGSGQETQYF. CDR3 DNA: TGTGCCAGCTCACCGCCGGGACTAGCGGGAGGCAGCGGACAAGAGACCCAGTACTTC.

The table lists this clonotype with a few counts. The chain joins TRBV4-3 to TRBJ2-5, with D maybe TRBD2 (6 bases). V lost 4 bases to trimming and J lost 7 bases, with 13 bases between them. CDR3 length equals 13 residues. Germline assignment: CDR1 LGHNA and CDR2 YSLEER. The CDR3 sequence is CASSRSFGGTQYF. CDR3 coding DNA: TGCGCCAGCAGCCGTAGTTTCGGGGGGACCCAGTACTTC.

This sequence joins TRBV7-3 and TRBJ2-1; D is undetermined. Trimming pared 5 bases from V and 8 bases from J, leaving 13 bases between. The CDR3 contains 13 residues. Germline CDR1 SGHTA, CDR2 FQGTGA. The CDR3 DNA sequence: TGTGCCAGCAGCCCACGCCCCGGCTATGAGCAGTTCTTC. Its protein product is CASSPRPGYEQFF.

This clonotype was seen only a few times. The V call is TRBV28, the J call TRBJ1-1; D ambiguous. Germline CDR1 reads MDHEN; CDR2 reads SYDVKM. This CDR3 has 10 amino acids. Deletions cut 8 bases from V and 12 bases from J, with 13 bases between. The CDR3 is CASRGVKTFF. The DNA for the CDR3 is TGTGCCAGCCGAGGAGTCAAAACTTTCTTT.

The V and J genes are TRBV15 and TRBJ2-5; D gene unclear. CDR3 size: 12 residues. Germline CDR1 LNHNV, CDR2 YYDKDF (reference sequence). V lost 5 bases and J 4 bases, leaving 8 bases between the germline ends. CDR3 sequence (DNA): TGTGCCACCAGCCTCAGCCGAGAGACCCAGTACTTC. Encoded protein: CATSLSRETQYF.

The rearrangement uses TRBV20-1 and TRBJ2-1, with D possibly called TRBD1 or TRBD2 (5 bases each). The germline V gene has CDR1 DFQATT and CDR2 SNEGSKA (reference sequence). The V end was cut by 3 bases, the J end by 9 bases, with 12 bases between. The CDR3 is 12 amino acids. DNA of the CDR3: TGCAGTGCTAGCTCGGGGCCAGGTGAGCAGTTCTTC. Its translation is CSASSGPGEQFF.

J is TRBJ1-2 and V is TRBV27; the D gene is possibly TRBD1 (5 bases). Trimming pared 6 bases from V and 7 bases from J, leaving 24 bases between. The CDR3 extends over 16 amino acids. Germline V gene sequence: CDR1 MNHEY, CDR2 SMNVEV (reference sequence). The CDR3 region is CASSSFWGTPGSGYTF. CDR3 DNA sequence: TGTGCCAGCAGCTCCTTCTGGGGGACCCCGGGGAGTGGCTACACCTTC.

The table lists this clonotype with many counts. The gene calls are TRBV20-1 and TRBJ2-3, with D tentatively TRBD2 (6 bases). CDR3 length equals 18 residues. Germline V gene lookup returns CDR1 DFQATT and CDR2 SNEGSKA (reference sequence). V lost 6 bases to trimming and J lost 1 base, with 26 bases between them. CDR3 coding DNA: TGCAGTGCCGACGAAAATGGGGGGAGTACTTGGGGCACAGATACGCAGTATTTT. Amino acid sequence: CSADENGGSTWGTDTQYF.

The genes are TRBV7-9 and TRBJ2-3, with a possible D match to TRBD1 (6 bases). V lost 5 bases to trimming and J lost 14 bases, with 26 bases between them. There are 15 residues in the CDR3. The germline CDR1 and CDR2 sequences are SEHNR and FQNEAQ (reference sequence). DNA of the CDR3: TGTGCCAGCAGCCCGGGACACGCGATCGAAGTCTCTCCGTATTTT. This encodes CASSPGHAIEVSPYF.

A few counts support this clonotype. The chain recombines TRBV4-2 with TRBJ2-7; D may match TRBD1 or TRBD2 (7 bases each). The CDR3 sequence is 16 residues long. The ends were cut back, 1 base at V and 4 bases at J, with 17 bases in the middle. The V gene's germline CDR1 is LGHNA and CDR2 YNFKEQ. CDR3 sequence reads: CASSQGQGGPAYEQYF. The DNA for the CDR3 is TGTGCCAGCAGCCAAGGACAGGGAGGGCCAGCGTACGAGCAGTACTTC.

This clonotype appeared many times. This chain joins TRBV29-1 and TRBJ2-2; TRBD1 might be the D (6 bases). The CDR3 is 13 amino acids. The ends were cut back, 5 bases at V and 4 bases at J, with 11 bases in the middle. Germline CDR1 is SQVTM and CDR2 is ANQGSEA. The CDR3 DNA follows: TGCAGCGTTCCACAGGGTGTCACCGGGGAGCTGTTTTTT. Its protein is CSVPQGVTGELFF.

Only one count was recorded for this clonotype. The V gene is TRBV18, the J gene TRBJ2-7; D unresolved. Trimming cost V 4 bases and J 3 bases, with 13 bases left between them. Looked up from germline, CDR1 is KGHSH and CDR2 is LQKENI. The CDR3 contains 14 residues. In DNA form, the CDR3 reads TGTGCCAGCTCACTCCGGGTCCTTAACTACGAGCAGTACTTC. Its protein is CASSLRVLNYEQYF.